What follows is one T cell receptor (beta chain) and its context. Some clones are missing from TCRdb's copy, which holds only in-frame ones; the method was immunoSEQ multiplex PCR. Of over 25,000 clones listed, 78% are singletons. The germline gives CDR1 DFQATT, CDR2 SNEGSKA (reference sequence). There are 16 residues in the CDR3. V was clipped by 3 bases and J by 0 bases, with 15 bases between them. These data come from a study of blood T cell repertoires in COVID-19. The sample was peripheral blood. This clonotype originated in an elderly man with acute or convalescent COVID-19. V and J are TRBV20-1 and TRBJ2-1, with D possibly TRBD1 on 6 matching bases. CDR3 protein: CSASGDIRSSYNEQFF. The CDR3 DNA is TGCAGTGCTAGTGGGGACATCAGGAGCTCCTACAATGAGCAGTTCTTC.